This T cell receptor (beta chain) was sequenced during a study of cytomegalovirus exposure and HLA in healthy donors. PCR was performed using 60 Vbeta and 13 Jbeta primers. The protocol was immunoSEQ multiplex PCR, while the TCRdb copy is restricted to in-frame clones and leaves out a portion. The repertoire consists of 100,000 to 150,000 clones, with less than 80% occurring once and the leading ten covering around 3.3%. Germline V gene data show CDR1 as MDHEN and CDR2 as SYDVKM. The V gene end was trimmed by 5 bases and the J gene end by 8 bases; junction bases not matched to a gene: 6. The CDR3 contains 14 residues. To note about this clone: Its antigen is unknown.

Study results and limitations: Donors belonging to an Asian-associated ancestry cluster reportedly showed fewer N-insertions in productive TCRs than the approximately 680-donor mean, according to what a later analysis found.

Input material: PBMCs. This sequence originates from a woman aged 50 to 60 in good health and CMV-seronegative. This chain uses TRBV28 with TRBJ1-4, with 9 bases matching TRBD1. The CDR3 DNA is TGTGCCAGCAGTGAGGGACAGGGTCGGGAAAAACTGTTTTTT. It translates to CASSEGQGREKLFF.